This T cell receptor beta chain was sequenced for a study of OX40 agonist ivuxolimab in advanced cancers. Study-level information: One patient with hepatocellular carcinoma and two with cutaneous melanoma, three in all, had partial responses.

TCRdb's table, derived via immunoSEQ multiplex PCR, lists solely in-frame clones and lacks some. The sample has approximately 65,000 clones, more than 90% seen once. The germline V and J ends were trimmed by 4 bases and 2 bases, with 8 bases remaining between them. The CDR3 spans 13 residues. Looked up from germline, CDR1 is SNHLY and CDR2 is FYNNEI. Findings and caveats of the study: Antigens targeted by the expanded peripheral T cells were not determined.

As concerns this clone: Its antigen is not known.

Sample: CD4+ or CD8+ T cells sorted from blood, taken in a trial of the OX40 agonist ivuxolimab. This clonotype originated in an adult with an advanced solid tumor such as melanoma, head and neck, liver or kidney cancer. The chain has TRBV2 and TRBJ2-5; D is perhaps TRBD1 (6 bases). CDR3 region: CASSVTGQETQYF. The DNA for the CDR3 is TGTGCCAGCAGTGTAACAGGGCAAGAGACCCAGTACTTC.